This TCR beta chain appears in the sequencing data of a study of T-cell memory formation after mild COVID-19. Study-wide points: Pre-infection memory already had some responding clones, implying cross-reactive memory joined. Day 15 to 85 contractors were CD4/CD8 balanced; later expanders leaned CD4+.

Trimming took 8 bases from V and 4 from J, leaving 21 bases between them. Germline V gene sequence: CDR1 SGHAT, CDR2 FQNNGV. The CDR3 runs to 16 residues. Only a few counts were recorded for this clonotype. The target antigen is unknown. TCRdb re-called the 5' RACE reads with MiXCR, one entry per CDR3 protein. The sample shows around 310,000 distinct CDR3 sequences, about 20% of them seen only once. This TCR came from a young man who had mild COVID-19 (a few samples of this study predate the infection). Cell type and time point are not known. The rearrangement joins TRBV11-2 to TRBJ2-1, with a weak D call TRBD2 (6 bases). Sequencing was done on a sample of PBMCs or a T cell subset sorted from them (not recorded which). The CDR3 DNA is TGTGCCAGCGGGATTGGCGGGATTGTCTTGTACAATGAGCAGTTCTTC. Protein sequence: CASGIGGIVLYNEQFF.